This entry is about one TCR beta chain. The source of the sample is a study of control samples from healthy donors and cancer patients. TCRdb's table, derived via immunoSEQ multiplex PCR, lists solely in-frame clones and lacks some. The sample shows nearly 55,000 clones, 95% to 96% of them seen only once. The V and J ends lost 2 bases and 4 bases respectively, with 11 bases between them. The germline CDR1 and CDR2 sequences are MGHRA and YSYEKL. This CDR3 is built from 15 residues. The TCR originated in a young woman in good health. This chain joins TRBV4-1 and TRBJ2-2, with D maybe TRBD2 (6 bases). The sample comprised blood. The CDR3 DNA is TGCGCCAGCAGCCAAATTACCGGGGGCACCGGGGAGCTGTTTTTT. Translated: CASSQITGGTGELFF.